The sequence of this TCR beta chain was determined in a study of shared clonotypes between healthy human individuals. Study findings and constraints: Clonotypes which were not shared had lower generation probabilities than clonotypes that all four donors shared. Estimated richness values were generally larger in naive subsets than in memory subsets.

Deep was the level at which the assay was run. Sequencing was performed with immunoSEQ multiplex PCR; in TCRdb, only in-frame clones are kept and a portion is missing. The sample shows over a million clones, approximately 70% of them seen only once. As concerns this clone: What it recognizes is unknown.

The V gene's germline CDR1 is SQVTM and CDR2 ANQGSEA. V gave up 5 bases and J gave up 0 bases, with 16 bases separating them. The CDR3 spans 16 residues. Everyone who donated was a Caucasian adult who lived in Nashville, Tennessee. The clonotype was recovered from a man aged 18 to 30 in good health. V usage is TRBV29-1 and J usage is TRBJ2-2; D is uncertain. Sequencing input: memory CD4+ T cells sorted from blood. Stated subset: CD45RA-negative fraction. The CDR3 region has the DNA TGCAGCGTTTCCTTACCGCGAGTTACGAACACCGGGGAGCTGTTTTTT. Translated: CSVSLPRVTNTGELFF.